The 21 T cell receptor beta chains reported below all come from one sample, sequenced in a study of regulatory T cells in long-lasting Graves disease. The sample's time point: newly diagnosed GD, antithyroid drugs for less than 3 months. RNA isolated from PBMCs was used to make the TCR library. Through Arm-PCR of CDR3 regions and iRepertoire HTBI primers, TCR beta libraries were built. TCRdb re-analysed the multiplex PCR reads in MiXCR, keeping a single row per CDR3 protein. Of 420,000 or so distinct CDR3 sequences in the sample, about 17% were seen once. The sample was also reused in another study, on T cells in Graves' hyperthyroidism and ophthalmopathy.

Sample: peripheral blood mononuclear cells (PBMCs), taken at new diagnosis, from a patient treated with antithyroid drugs. The receptors originated from a woman between 18 and 30 years old with Graves disease.

This clonotype was picked up many times. The rearrangement links TRBV11-1 to TRBJ2-5, with unresolved D. The V gene lost 4 bases and the J gene lost 3 bases, with 9 bases spanning the gap. From germline, CDR1 is SGHAT and CDR2 FQDESV (reference sequence). The CDR3 spans 13 residues. The CDR3 nucleotides read TGTGCCAGCAGCTCCGACGGAGAAGAGACCCAGTACTTC. Its protein product is CASSSDGEETQYF.

This clonotype appeared many times. The germline gene is not matched at one end of the junction; a read error may be the cause. The rearrangement uses TRBV6-1 and TRBJ1-3, with D tentatively TRBD1 (5 bases). This CDR3 is built from 15 residues. CDR1 is MNHNS, CDR2 SASEGT, per germline. In DNA, the CDR3 is TGTGCCAGCAGAGAAGACCGCAGGGCTGGAAACACCATATATTTT. This encodes CASREDRRAGNTIYF.

This clonotype was seen repeatedly, ten times or more. The V and J genes are TRBV12-3 or TRBV12-4 and TRBJ1-2, with 11 bases fitting TRBD1. The V and J ends lost 5 bases and 3 bases, in that order; junction bases with no gene match: 5. The CDR3 spans 15 residues. Written as DNA, the CDR3 is TGTGCCAGCAGTGCCAGGGACAGGGGGGACTATGGCTACACCTTC. This translates into CASSARDRGDYGYTF.

The CDR3 DNA sequence: TGCGCCAGCAGCCAAGGAGTAGGGGGGTACTATGGCTACACCTTC. Protein product: CASSQGVGGYYGYTF. The genes are TRBV4-3 and TRBJ1-2, with D possibly being TRBD1 (6 bases). In germline, CDR1 is LGHNA, CDR2 YSLEER. This CDR3 is 15 amino acids long. V was cut by 1 base and J by 3 bases, with 12 bases left in between.

This clonotype was counted a few times. The chain is built from TRBV12-3 or TRBV12-4 and TRBJ2-4; D is perhaps TRBD1 (6 bases). Trimming pared 4 bases from V and 7 bases from J, leaving 14 bases between. The CDR3 totals 14 residues. CDR3 DNA: TGTGCCAGCAGTTACTCACCAGGGGTTAACATTCAGTACTTC. It is translated as CASSYSPGVNIQYF.

This clonotype was recorded many times. The chain employs TRBV7-9 and TRBJ2-5; a possible D gene is TRBD2 (5 bases). Per germline, CDR1 SEHNR and CDR2 FQNEAQ (reference sequence). Deletions cut 5 bases from V and 5 bases from J, with 15 bases between. CDR3 length equals 14 residues. CDR3 coding DNA: TGTGCCAGCAGCCCCGAGGCTCAGCGGGAGACCCAGTACTTC. This translates into CASSPEAQRETQYF. Complete variable domain (other parts from reference TRBV7-9 and TRBJ2-5): DTGVSQNPRHKITKRGQNVTFRCDPISEHNRLYWYRQTLGQGPEFLTYFQNEAQLEKSRLLSDRFSAERPKGSFSTLEIQRTEQGDSAMYLCASSPEAQRETQYFGPGTRLLVL.

DNA of the CDR3: TGTGCCAGCAGGGGCCTGTCAGCGACAGGGCCACGCGAGCAGTACTTC. Protein sequence: CASRGLSATGPREQYF. The chain couples TRBV7-9 to TRBJ2-7; 7 bases map to TRBD1. The V gene end was trimmed by 6 bases and the J gene end by 6 bases; junction bases not matched to a gene: 17. CDR1 is SEHNR and CDR2 is FQNEAQ in the germline V gene (reference sequence). CDR3 length: 16 amino acids.

This clonotype has just a few counts. CDR3 coding DNA: TGCAGTGCTAGAATCGGGGGTCTCCTAGCCAAAAACATTCAGTACTTC. Its protein is CSARIGGLLAKNIQYF. The chain joins TRBV20-1 to TRBJ2-4; D possibly corresponds to TRBD2 (6 bases). Trimming left V 2 bases short and J 0 bases short, with 14 bases between. The germline gives CDR1 DFQATT, CDR2 SNEGSKA (reference sequence). This CDR3 has 16 residues.

This clonotype was recorded at least ten times. The chain joins TRBV18 to TRBJ2-1; 8 positions agree with TRBD2. CDR3 size: 16 residues. With 3 bases clipped from V and 6 bases from J, the junction kept 10 bases outside the gene matches. Looked up from germline, CDR1 is KGHSH and CDR2 is LQKENI. The CDR3 DNA reads as TGTGCCAGCTCACCCTTCGTGGGGCGGGAGGTCAATGAGCAGTTCTTC. This codes for CASSPFVGREVNEQFF.

Ten or more counts support this clonotype. The chain has TRBV12-3 or TRBV12-4 and TRBJ2-7; no reliable D call. CDR3 length: 14 residues. V was clipped by 1 base and J by 0 bases, with 7 bases between them. The CDR3 nucleotides are TGTGCCAGCAGTTTAGACGGGCCCTCCTACGAGCAGTACTTC. This encodes CASSLDGPSYEQYF.

J is TRBJ2-3 and V is TRBV5-1; 9 bases map to TRBD2. This CDR3 has 17 residues. With 1 base clipped from V and 2 bases from J, the junction kept 8 bases outside the gene matches. Germline values: CDR1 SGHRS, CDR2 YFSETQ. CDR3 region: CASSLPLAGGVTDTQYF. Here the CDR3 DNA reads TGCGCCAGCAGCTTGCCCCTCGCGGGGGGGGTCACAGATACGCAGTATTTT.

The CDR3, as DNA: TGCGCCAGCAGCTTGATGGGAGAGGGGAGCACTGAAGCTTTCTTT. This encodes CASSLMGEGSTEAFF. V gene TRBV5-1 combines with J gene TRBJ1-1; possibly TRBD1 for D (5 bases). V lost 1 base and J 4 bases, leaving 14 bases between the germline ends. This CDR3 contains 15 residues. The germline CDR1 and CDR2 sequences are SGHRS and YFSETQ.

This chain links TRBV30 with TRBJ1-5, with D uncertain. Germline assignment: CDR1 GTSNPN and CDR2 SVGIG (reference sequence). V lost 3 bases to trimming and J lost 7 bases, with 13 bases between them. This CDR3 comprises 13 residues. CDR3 in amino acids: CAWRATRAQPQHF. CDR3 bases: TGTGCCTGGAGGGCAACACGAGCGCAGCCCCAGCATTTT.

This clonotype was detected many times. CDR3 protein: CSVATSGSSGEQFF. The CDR3 coding sequence is TGCAGCGTGGCGACTAGCGGGAGTTCTGGTGAGCAGTTCTTC. The chain recombines TRBV29-1 with TRBJ2-1; 12 positions match TRBD2. This CDR3 comprises 14 residues. The J segment lost 9 bases and the V segment lost 6 bases, leaving 9 bases of the junction unmatched. Germline V lookup: CDR1 SQVTM, CDR2 ANQGSEA.

This clonotype has more than one count but fewer than ten. The chain couples TRBV20-1 to TRBJ1-5; 7 nucleotides line up with TRBD1. Germline V gene lookup returns CDR1 DFQATT and CDR2 SNEGSKA (reference sequence). V dropped 5 bases and J dropped 0; count of bases not matched to a gene: 10. The CDR3 contains 16 residues. DNA of the CDR3: TGCAGTGCTCTGAAGGACGGGACAGCTAGCAATCAGCCCCAGCATTTT. Protein: CSALKDGTASNQPQHF.

V and J are TRBV27 and TRBJ1-4; D is unclear. CDR1 and CDR2 from the germline V gene are MNHEY and SMNVEV (reference sequence). The CDR3 is 13 amino acids. With 2 bases removed from V and 6 bases from J, the gap between germline ends came to 7 bases. The CDR3 spells CASSLDTDEKLFF. CDR3 nucleotide sequence: TGTGCCAGCAGTTTAGACACGGATGAAAAACTGTTTTTT.

This clonotype occurred a few times. The rearrangement joins TRBV27 to TRBJ2-2; TRBD1 agrees at 11 bases. Trimming removed 0 bases from V and 6 bases from J; junction bases left unmatched: 6. This CDR3 has 17 residues. CDR1 and CDR2 (germline): MNHEY, SMNVEV (reference sequence). The CDR3 coding sequence is TGTGCCAGCAGTTTATCTGGCGGACAGGGGGCCTCCGGGGAGCTGTTTTTT. Protein sequence: CASSLSGGQGASGELFF.

This clonotype was counted only a few times. The J gene is TRBJ1-1, the V gene TRBV5-1; D is ambiguous. The CDR3 has 15 amino acids. CDR1 SGHRS and CDR2 YFSETQ come from the germline V gene. V was shortened by 4 bases and J by 1 base, with 14 bases between the two germline ends. The CDR3 DNA reads as TGCGCCAGCAGCCCAACGACCGAAAGGAACACTGAAGCTTTCTTT. This gives the protein CASSPTTERNTEAFF.

This clonotype appeared many times. This chain links TRBV11-2 with TRBJ2-1; 12 bases match TRBD2. The CDR3 runs 18 residues. J was trimmed by 1 base and V by 5 bases; bases with no gene match: 9. In germline, CDR1 is SGHAT, CDR2 FQNNGV. DNA of the CDR3: TGTGCCAGCAGCCCGGTGAGACTAGCGGGAGAATCCTACAATGAGCAGTTCTTC. As protein: CASSPVRLAGESYNEQFF.

This clonotype was counted only a few times. The rearrangement joins TRBV12-3 or TRBV12-4 to TRBJ2-3; 7 bases are a match to TRBD2. The CDR3 runs to 11 residues. V lost 3 bases, J lost 12 bases, and 3 bases stayed unmatched. CDR3 protein: CASSFGGLQYF. Here the CDR3 DNA reads TGTGCCAGCAGTTTCGGGGGACTACAGTATTTT.

This clonotype was counted at least ten times. The CDR3 DNA sequence: TGTGCCAGCAGTTCCCTCACAGATACGCAGTATTTT. Translation gives CASSSLTDTQYF. The chain has TRBV28 and TRBJ2-3; no firm D call. This CDR3 has 12 amino acids. The germline V gene encodes CDR1 MDHEN and CDR2 SYDVKM. With 4 bases removed from V and 2 bases from J, the gap between germline ends came to 4 bases.